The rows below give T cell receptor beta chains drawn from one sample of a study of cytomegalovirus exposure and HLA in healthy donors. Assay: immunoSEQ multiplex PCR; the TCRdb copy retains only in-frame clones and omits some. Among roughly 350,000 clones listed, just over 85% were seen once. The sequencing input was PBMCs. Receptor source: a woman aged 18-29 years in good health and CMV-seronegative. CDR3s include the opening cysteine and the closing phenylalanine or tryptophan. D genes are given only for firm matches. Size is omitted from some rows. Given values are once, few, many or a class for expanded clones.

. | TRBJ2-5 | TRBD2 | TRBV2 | CASRTSQTQYF | TGTGCCAGCCGGACTAGTCAGACCCAGTACTTC
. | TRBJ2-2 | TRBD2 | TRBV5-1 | CASSLGPGGTGELFF | TGCGCCAGCAGCTTGGGGCCGGGGGGCACCGGGGAGCTGTTTTTT
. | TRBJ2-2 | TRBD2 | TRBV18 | CASSTSVAGGGTGELFF | TGTGCCAGCTCAACTTCCGTAGCGGGAGGAGGGACCGGGGAGCTGTTTTTT
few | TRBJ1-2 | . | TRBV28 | CASSSSIRGYTF | TGTGCCAGCAGTTCGTCGATCCGGGGCTACACCTTC
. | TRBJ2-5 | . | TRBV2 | CASSREGAAQETQYF | TGTGCCAGCAGCCGTGAAGGGGCAGCTCAAGAGACCCAGTACTTC
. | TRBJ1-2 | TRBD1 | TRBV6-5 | CASSVDQGGNYGYTF | TGTGCCAGCAGTGTCGATCAGGGGGGTAACTATGGCTACACCTTC
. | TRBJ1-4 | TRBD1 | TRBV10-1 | CASSDISRQGGEKLFF | TGCGCCAGCAGTGATATTTCGAGACAGGGAGGTGAAAAACTGTTTTTT
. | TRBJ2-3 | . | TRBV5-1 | CASSSEGADTQYF | TGCGCCAGCAGCTCCGAAGGGGCTGATACGCAGTATTTT
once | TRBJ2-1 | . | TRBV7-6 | CASSLVSGGAGAVEFF | TGTGCCAGCAGCTTAGTATCGGGGGGTGCGGGGGCTGTCGAGTTCTTC
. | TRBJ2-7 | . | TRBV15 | CATSRDRSGYHEQYF | TGTGCCACCAGCAGAGATCGATCGGGGTACCACGAGCAGTACTTC
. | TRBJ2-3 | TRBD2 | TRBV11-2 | CASSSRGTSGSSTDTQYF | TGTGCCAGCAGCTCGAGGGGGACTAGCGGGAGTTCAACGGATACGCAGTATTTT
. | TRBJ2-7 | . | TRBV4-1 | CASSRLGGAPRYEQYF | TGCGCCAGCAGCCGACTGGGTGGGGCCCCCCGCTACGAGCAGTACTTC
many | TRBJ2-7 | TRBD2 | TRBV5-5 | CASSSSWVAGYEQYF | TGTGCCAGCAGCTCGTCCTGGGTAGCGGGCTACGAGCAGTACTTC
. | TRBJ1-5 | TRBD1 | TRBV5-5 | CASSLGQGAQPQHF | TGTGCCAGCAGCCTAGGACAGGGTGCTCAGCCCCAGCATTTT
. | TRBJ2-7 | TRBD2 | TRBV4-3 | CASSPGLAGPYEQYF | TGCGCCAGCAGCCCGGGACTAGCGGGACCCTACGAGCAGTACTTC
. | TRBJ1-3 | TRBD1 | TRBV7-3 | CARDRVTGNTIYF | TGTGCCAGGGACAGGGTTACGGGAAACACCATATATTTT
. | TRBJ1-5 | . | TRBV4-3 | CASSQGTGGNQPQHF | TGCGCCAGCAGCCAAGGAACGGGGGGCAATCAGCCCCAGCATTTT
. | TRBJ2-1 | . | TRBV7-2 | CASSLGGARDEQFF | TGTGCCAGCAGCTTAGGGGGTGCGAGGGATGAGCAGTTCTTC